Given below is one TCR beta chain in context. The antigen is not known. The data were taken from a study of Graves' ophthalmopathy and Graves' hyperthyroidism. Study-wide findings and caveats: The blood repertoire also included most expanded thyroid clonotypes above 0.001 frequency.

Hyperthyroidism was considered stable when no ophthalmopathy appeared within 18 months of follow-up. Germline V gene data show CDR1 as LNHDA and CDR2 as SQIVND (reference sequence). This CDR3 spans 15 amino acids. V lost 0 bases to trimming and J lost 5 bases, with 10 bases between them. As the template, RNA transcripts were used to amplify TCR beta CDR3 regions. The first-round RT-PCR employed HTBI primers together with the Qiagen OneStep RT-PCR kit. A multiplex PCR was then performed as the second round. TCRdb used MiXCR to reprocess the multiplex PCR reads, holding one entry per CDR3 protein. Of 600,000 to 650,000 distinct CDR3 sequences in the sample, approximately 22% were seen once.

The TCR sequence derives from a woman between 18 and 29 years old with stable Graves' hyperthyroidism. Some clones in this sample may be carry-over from other donors' samples. The sequenced material came from peripheral blood. The chain employs TRBV19 and TRBJ2-2; no clear D gene. The CDR3, as DNA: TGTGCCAGTAGTATAGATCGGTCCCGGACCGGGGAGCTGTTTTTT. Amino acids: CASSIDRSRTGELFF.